Below are 8 T cell receptor beta chains sequenced from a single sample in a study of cytomegalovirus exposure and HLA in healthy donors. PCR used 60 Vbeta primers and 13 Jbeta primers. Profiled with immunoSEQ multiplex PCR; TCRdb holds only in-frame clones, not every one. The table has approximately 140,000 clones, approximately 80% seen once. Sequencing was done on a sample of PBMCs. These receptors all stem from a woman in her fifties or sixties in good health and CMV-seronegative.

This rearrangement joins TRBV30 to TRBJ1-3; no reliable D call. Trimming cost V 7 bases and J 0 bases, with 7 bases left between them. CDR3 length: 12 amino acids. The germline V gene encodes CDR1 GTSNPN and CDR2 SVGIG (reference sequence). CDR3 sequence: CALPSSGNTIYF. The CDR3 region has the DNA TGTGCCTTACCCAGCTCTGGAAACACCATATATTTT.

The genes are TRBV2 and TRBJ1-1; possible D gene TRBD1, 6 bases. Per germline, CDR1 SNHLY and CDR2 FYNNEI. Trimming took 2 bases from V and 0 from J, leaving 10 bases between them. The CDR3 is made up of 15 amino acids. The CDR3 is CASSERQVLNTEAFF. The CDR3, as DNA: TGTGCCAGCAGTGAACGACAGGTTTTGAACACTGAAGCTTTCTTT.

This clone has only one observation. V usage is TRBV29-1 and J usage is TRBJ1-6, with D uncertain. From germline, CDR1 is SQVTM and CDR2 ANQGSEA. The CDR3 runs to 13 residues. V was pared by 0 bases and J by 7 bases, with 7 bases between. The CDR3 loop is CSVEDSPNSPLHF. CDR3 sequence (DNA): TGCAGCGTTGAAGATAGTCCAAATTCACCCCTCCACTTT.

DNA of the CDR3: TGTGCCATCAAAGAGCTGGACAGAGGCAGCGAGCAGTACTTC. Translation gives CAIKELDRGSEQYF. The rearrangement links TRBV10-3 to TRBJ2-7, with D perhaps matching TRBD1 (6 bases). V gave up 7 bases and J gave up 6 bases, with 19 bases separating them. CDR1 and CDR2 (germline): ENHRY, SYGVKD. This CDR3 contains 14 residues.

The J gene is TRBJ2-2, the V gene TRBV28, with TRBD2 as a possible D gene (6 bases). V was pared by 4 bases and J by 0 bases, with 9 bases between. Germline V gene lookup returns CDR1 MDHEN and CDR2 SYDVKM. The CDR3 covers 15 residues. Here the CDR3 DNA reads TGTGCCAGCAGTTCTTGGGGGGCGAACACCGGGGAGCTGTTTTTT. Amino acids: CASSSWGANTGELFF.

The CDR3 region is CAWSRNTGTGIYEQYF. The CDR3, as DNA: TGTGCCTGGAGTCGAAACACCGGGACAGGGATATACGAGCAGTACTTC. The chain employs TRBV30 and TRBJ2-7, with 9 bases that match TRBD1. Germline assignment: CDR1 GTSNPN and CDR2 SVGIG (reference sequence). The CDR3 runs 16 residues. Trimming cost V 2 bases and J 4 bases; bases outside gene matches: 12.

V is TRBV19 and J is TRBJ2-7; possibly TRBD1 for D (6 bases). This CDR3 region has 16 residues. Looked up from germline, CDR1 is LNHDA and CDR2 is SQIVND (reference sequence). Deletions cut 1 base from V and 3 bases from J, with 16 bases between. The CDR3 region is CASSIGPGTPYYEQYF. In DNA form, the CDR3 reads TGTGCCAGTAGTATAGGTCCTGGGACACCCTACTACGAGCAGTACTTC.

This chain connects TRBV5-1 to TRBJ2-1, with 9 bases identical to TRBD1. The V segment lost 4 bases and the J segment 3 bases; nucleotides outside the gene matches: 5. This CDR3 comprises 15 residues. The germline CDR1 and CDR2 sequences are SGHRS and YFSETQ. CDR3 bases: TGCGCCAGCAGCCCGGGACAGGGAGACTACAATGAGCAGTTCTTC. Amino acid sequence: CASSPGQGDYNEQFF. Variable domain in full (rest from reference TRBV5-1 and TRBJ2-1): KAGVTQTPRYLIKTRGQQVTLSCSPISGHRSVSWYQQTPGQGLQFLFEYFSETQRNKGNFPGRFSGRQFSNSRSEMNVSTLELGDSALYLCASSPGQGDYNEQFFGPGTRLTVL.